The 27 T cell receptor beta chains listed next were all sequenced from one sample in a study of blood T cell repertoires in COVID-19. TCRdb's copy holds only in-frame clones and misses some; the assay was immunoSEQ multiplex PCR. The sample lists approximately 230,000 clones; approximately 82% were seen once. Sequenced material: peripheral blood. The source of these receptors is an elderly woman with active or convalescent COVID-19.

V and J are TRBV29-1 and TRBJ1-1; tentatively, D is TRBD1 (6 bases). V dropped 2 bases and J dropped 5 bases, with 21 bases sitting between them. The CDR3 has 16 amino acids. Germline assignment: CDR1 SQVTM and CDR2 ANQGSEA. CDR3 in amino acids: CSVELLGGGVLTEAFF. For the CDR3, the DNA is TGCAGCGTTGAACTTCTAGGGGGTGGAGTCTTAACTGAAGCTTTCTTT.

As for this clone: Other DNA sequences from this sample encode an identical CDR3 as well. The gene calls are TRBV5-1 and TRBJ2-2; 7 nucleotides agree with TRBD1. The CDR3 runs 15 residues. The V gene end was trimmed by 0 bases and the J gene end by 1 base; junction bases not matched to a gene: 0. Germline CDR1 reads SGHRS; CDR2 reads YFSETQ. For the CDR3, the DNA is TGCGCCAGCAGCTTGGGACAGGGGAACACCGGGGAGCTGTTTTTT. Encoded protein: CASSLGQGNTGELFF. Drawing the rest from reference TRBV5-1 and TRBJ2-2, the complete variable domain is KAGVTQTPRYLIKTRGQQVTLSCSPISGHRSVSWYQQTPGQGLQFLFEYFSETQRNKGNFPGRFSGRQFSNSRSEMNVSTLELGDSALYLCASSLGQGNTGELFFGEGSRLTVL.

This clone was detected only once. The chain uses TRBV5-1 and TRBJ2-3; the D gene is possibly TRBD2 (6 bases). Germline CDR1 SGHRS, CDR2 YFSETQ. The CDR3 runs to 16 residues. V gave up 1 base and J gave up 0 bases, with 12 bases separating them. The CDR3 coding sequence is TGCGCCAGCAGCTTGAGTTGGAGGGATAGCACAGATACGCAGTATTTT. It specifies CASSLSWRDSTDTQYF.

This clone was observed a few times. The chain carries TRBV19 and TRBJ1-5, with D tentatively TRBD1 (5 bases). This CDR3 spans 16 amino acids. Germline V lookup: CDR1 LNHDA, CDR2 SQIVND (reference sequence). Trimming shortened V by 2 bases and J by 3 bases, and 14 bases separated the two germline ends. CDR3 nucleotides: TGTGCCAGTAGTATAACGGGGGGTAAGAACAATCAGCCCCAGCATTTT. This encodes CASSITGGKNNQPQHF.

Here the CDR3 DNA reads TGTGCCAGTAGTATAGGTCCGGGAAGTGGCTACACCTTC. Its protein is CASSIGPGSGYTF. The chain recombines TRBV19 with TRBJ1-2; D gene uncertain. CDR1 LNHDA and CDR2 SQIVND come from the germline V gene (reference sequence). The CDR3 loop spans 13 amino acids. Trimming removed 1 base at V and 7 bases at J, with 10 bases between.

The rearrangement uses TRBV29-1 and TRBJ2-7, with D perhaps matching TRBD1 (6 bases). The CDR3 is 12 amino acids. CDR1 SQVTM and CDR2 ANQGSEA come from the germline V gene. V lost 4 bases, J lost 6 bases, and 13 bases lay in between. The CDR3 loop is CSVGGRGREQYF. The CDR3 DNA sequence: TGCAGCGTTGGGGGCAGGGGACGCGAGCAGTACTTC.

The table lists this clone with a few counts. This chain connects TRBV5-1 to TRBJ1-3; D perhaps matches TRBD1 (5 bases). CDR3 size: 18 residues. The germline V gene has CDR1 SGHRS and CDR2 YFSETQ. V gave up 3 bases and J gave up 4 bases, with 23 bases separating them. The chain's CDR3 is CASSSFPAGGTRGNTIYF. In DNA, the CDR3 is TGCGCCAGCAGCTCCTTCCCGGCGGGAGGGACCAGAGGAAACACCATATATTTT. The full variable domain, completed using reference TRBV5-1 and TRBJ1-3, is KAGVTQTPRYLIKTRGQQVTLSCSPISGHRSVSWYQQTPGQGLQFLFEYFSETQRNKGNFPGRFSGRQFSNSRSEMNVSTLELGDSALYLCASSSFPAGGTRGNTIYFGEGSWLTVV.

The CDR3 sequence is CASSYGGVYITGTQYF. In DNA, the CDR3 is TGTGCCAGCAGTTATGGGGGCGTCTACATCACTGGTACGCAGTATTTT. This rearrangement joins TRBV6-2 or TRBV6-3 to TRBJ2-3; tentative D call: TRBD1 (6 bases). The CDR3 sequence is 16 residues long. The V end was cut by 3 bases, the J end by 8 bases, with 21 bases between. Per germline, CDR1 MNHEY and CDR2 SVGEGT.

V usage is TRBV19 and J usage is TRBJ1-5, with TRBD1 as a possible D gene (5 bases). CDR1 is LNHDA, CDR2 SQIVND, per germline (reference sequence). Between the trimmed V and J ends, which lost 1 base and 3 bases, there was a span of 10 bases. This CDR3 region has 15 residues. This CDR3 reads CASSIVQGLNQPQHF. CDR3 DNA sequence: TGTGCCAGTAGTATAGTGCAGGGTCTCAATCAGCCCCAGCATTTT. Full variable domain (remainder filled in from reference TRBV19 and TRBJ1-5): DGGITQSPKYLFRKEGQNVTLSCEQNLNHDAMYWYRQDPGQGLRLIYYSQIVNDFQKGDIAEGYSVSREKKESFPLTVTSAQKNPTAFYLCASSIVQGLNQPQHFGDGTRLSIL.

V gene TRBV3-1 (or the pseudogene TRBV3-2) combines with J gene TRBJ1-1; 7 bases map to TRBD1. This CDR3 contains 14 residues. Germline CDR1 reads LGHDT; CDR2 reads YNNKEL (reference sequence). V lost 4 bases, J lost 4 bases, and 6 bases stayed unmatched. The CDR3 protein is CASSRSTGVTEAFF. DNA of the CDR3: TGTGCCAGCAGCCGATCAACAGGGGTCACTGAAGCTTTCTTT.

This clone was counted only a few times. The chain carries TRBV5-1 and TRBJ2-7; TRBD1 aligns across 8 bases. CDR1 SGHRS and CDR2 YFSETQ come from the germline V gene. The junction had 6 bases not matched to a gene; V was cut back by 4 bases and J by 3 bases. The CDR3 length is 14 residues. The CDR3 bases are TGCGCCAGCAGCCAAACCGGGACAGGCTACGAGCAGTACTTC. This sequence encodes CASSQTGTGYEQYF. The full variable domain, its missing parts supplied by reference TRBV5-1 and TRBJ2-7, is KAGVTQTPRYLIKTRGQQVTLSCSPISGHRSVSWYQQTPGQGLQFLFEYFSETQRNKGNFPGRFSGRQFSNSRSEMNVSTLELGDSALYLCASSQTGTGYEQYFGPGTRLTVT.

This chain's CDR3 is CASQQGMGYNSPLHF. In DNA form, the CDR3 reads TGTGCCAGTCAACAGGGGATGGGGTATAATTCACCCCTCCACTTT. The rearrangement uses TRBV6-5 and TRBJ1-6; 7 bases fit TRBD1. In germline, CDR1 is MNHEY, CDR2 SVGAGI. J was trimmed by 4 bases and V by 9 bases; bases with no gene match: 9. The CDR3 loop spans 15 amino acids.

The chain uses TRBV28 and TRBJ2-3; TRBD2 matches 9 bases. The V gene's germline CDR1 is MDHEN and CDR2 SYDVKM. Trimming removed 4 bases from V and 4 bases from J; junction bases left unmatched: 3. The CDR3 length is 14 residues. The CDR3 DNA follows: TGTGCCAGCAGTTACGAGCGGGGGGCAGATACGCAGTATTTT. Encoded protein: CASSYERGADTQYF. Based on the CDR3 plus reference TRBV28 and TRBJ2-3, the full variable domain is DVKVTQSSRYLVKRTGEKVFLECVQDMDHENMFWYRQDPGLGLRLIYFSYDVKMKEKGDIPEGYSVSREKKERFSLILESASTNQTSMYLCASSYERGADTQYFGPGTRLTVL.

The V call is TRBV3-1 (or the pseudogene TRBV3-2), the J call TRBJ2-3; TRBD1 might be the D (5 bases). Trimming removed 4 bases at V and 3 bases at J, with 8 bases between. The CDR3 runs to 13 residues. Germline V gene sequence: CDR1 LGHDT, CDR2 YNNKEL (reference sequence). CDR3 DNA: TGTGCCAGCAGCCGCCGACAGACAGATACGCAGTATTTT. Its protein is CASSRRQTDTQYF.

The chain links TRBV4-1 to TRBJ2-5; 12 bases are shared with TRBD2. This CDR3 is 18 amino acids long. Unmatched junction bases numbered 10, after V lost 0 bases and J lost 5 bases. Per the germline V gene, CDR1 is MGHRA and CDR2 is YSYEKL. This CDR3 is CASSQDQLPGLAGETQYF. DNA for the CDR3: TGCGCCAGCAGCCAAGACCAACTTCCGGGACTAGCGGGCGAGACCCAGTACTTC.

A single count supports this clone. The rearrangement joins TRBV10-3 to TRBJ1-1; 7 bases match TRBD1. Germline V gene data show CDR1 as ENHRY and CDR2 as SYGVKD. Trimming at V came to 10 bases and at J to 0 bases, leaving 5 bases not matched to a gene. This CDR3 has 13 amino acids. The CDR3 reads CATQTGMNTEAFF. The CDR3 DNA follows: TGTGCCACACAGACAGGGATGAACACTGAAGCTTTCTTT.

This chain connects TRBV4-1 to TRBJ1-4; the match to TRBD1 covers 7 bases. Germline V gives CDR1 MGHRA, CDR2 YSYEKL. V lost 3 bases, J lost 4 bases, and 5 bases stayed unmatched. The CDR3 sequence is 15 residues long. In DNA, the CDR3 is TGCGCCAGCAGCCAGAAAGACAGGGTTAATGAAAAACTGTTTTTT. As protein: CASSQKDRVNEKLFF.

The CDR3 protein is CATSDGTQAFF. The DNA of the CDR3 is TGTGCCACCAGTGATGGGACACAAGCTTTCTTT. The gene calls are TRBV24-1 and TRBJ1-1; a possible D gene is TRBD1 (6 bases). Germline V gene sequence: CDR1 KGHDR, CDR2 SFDVKD. The CDR3 runs to 11 residues. With 3 bases removed from V and 9 bases from J, the gap between germline ends came to 7 bases.

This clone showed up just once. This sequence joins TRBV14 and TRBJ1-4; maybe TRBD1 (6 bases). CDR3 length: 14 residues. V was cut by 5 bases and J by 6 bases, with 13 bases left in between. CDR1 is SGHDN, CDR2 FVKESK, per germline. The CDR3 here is CASSGGATDEKLFF. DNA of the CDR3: TGTGCCAGCAGCGGGGGGGCGACCGATGAAAAACTGTTTTTT.

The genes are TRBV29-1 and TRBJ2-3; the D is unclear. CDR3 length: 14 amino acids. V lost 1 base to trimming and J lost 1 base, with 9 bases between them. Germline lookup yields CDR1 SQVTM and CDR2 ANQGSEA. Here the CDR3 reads CSVEVPEGTDTQYF. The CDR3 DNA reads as TGCAGCGTTGAAGTGCCAGAAGGCACAGATACGCAGTATTTT.

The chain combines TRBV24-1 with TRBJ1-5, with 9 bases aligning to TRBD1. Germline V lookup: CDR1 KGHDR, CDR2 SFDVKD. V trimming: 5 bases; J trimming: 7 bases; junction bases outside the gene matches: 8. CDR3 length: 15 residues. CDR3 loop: CATSGTGTGFQPQHF. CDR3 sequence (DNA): TGTGCCACCAGTGGGACCGGGACAGGGTTCCAGCCCCAGCATTTT.

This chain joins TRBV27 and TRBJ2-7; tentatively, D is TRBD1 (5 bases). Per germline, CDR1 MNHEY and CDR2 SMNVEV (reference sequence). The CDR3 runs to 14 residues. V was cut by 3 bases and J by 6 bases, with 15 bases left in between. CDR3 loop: CASSFGQGSGEQYF. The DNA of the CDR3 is TGTGCCAGCAGTTTCGGGCAGGGATCGGGCGAGCAGTACTTC.

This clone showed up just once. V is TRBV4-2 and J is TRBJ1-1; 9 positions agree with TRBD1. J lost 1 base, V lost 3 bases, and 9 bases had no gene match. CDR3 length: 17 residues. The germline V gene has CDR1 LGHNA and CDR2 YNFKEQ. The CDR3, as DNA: TGTGCCAGCAGCCAGAGTACAGGGGGCCACGGGAACACTGAAGCTTTCTTT. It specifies CASSQSTGGHGNTEAFF.

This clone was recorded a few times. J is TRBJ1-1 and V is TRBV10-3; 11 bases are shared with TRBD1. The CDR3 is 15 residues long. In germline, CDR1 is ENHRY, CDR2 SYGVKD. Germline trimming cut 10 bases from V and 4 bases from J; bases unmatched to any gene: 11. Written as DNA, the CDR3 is TGTGCCACCGGGGACAGGGGGTCCGTGAGCACTGAAGCTTTCTTT. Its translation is CATGDRGSVSTEAFF.

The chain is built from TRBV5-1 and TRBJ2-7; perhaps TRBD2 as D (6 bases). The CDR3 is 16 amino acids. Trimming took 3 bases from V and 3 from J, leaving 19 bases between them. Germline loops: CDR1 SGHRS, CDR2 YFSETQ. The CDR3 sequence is CASSYYTGSSLYEQYF. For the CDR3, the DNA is TGCGCCAGCAGCTATTATACCGGGAGCAGTCTCTACGAGCAGTACTTC. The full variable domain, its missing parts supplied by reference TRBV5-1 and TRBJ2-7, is KAGVTQTPRYLIKTRGQQVTLSCSPISGHRSVSWYQQTPGQGLQFLFEYFSETQRNKGNFPGRFSGRQFSNSRSEMNVSTLELGDSALYLCASSYYTGSSLYEQYFGPGTRLTVT.

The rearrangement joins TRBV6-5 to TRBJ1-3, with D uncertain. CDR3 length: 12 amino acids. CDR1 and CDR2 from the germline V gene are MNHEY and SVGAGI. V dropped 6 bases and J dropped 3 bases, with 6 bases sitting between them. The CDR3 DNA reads TGTGCCAGCAGATTATATGGAAACACCATATATTTT. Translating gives CASRLYGNTIYF.

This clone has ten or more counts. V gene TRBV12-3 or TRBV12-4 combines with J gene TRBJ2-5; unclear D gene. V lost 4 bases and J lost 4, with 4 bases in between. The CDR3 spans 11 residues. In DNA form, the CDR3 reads TGTGCCAGCAGTTCGGTAGAGACCCAGTACTTC. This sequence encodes CASSSVETQYF.